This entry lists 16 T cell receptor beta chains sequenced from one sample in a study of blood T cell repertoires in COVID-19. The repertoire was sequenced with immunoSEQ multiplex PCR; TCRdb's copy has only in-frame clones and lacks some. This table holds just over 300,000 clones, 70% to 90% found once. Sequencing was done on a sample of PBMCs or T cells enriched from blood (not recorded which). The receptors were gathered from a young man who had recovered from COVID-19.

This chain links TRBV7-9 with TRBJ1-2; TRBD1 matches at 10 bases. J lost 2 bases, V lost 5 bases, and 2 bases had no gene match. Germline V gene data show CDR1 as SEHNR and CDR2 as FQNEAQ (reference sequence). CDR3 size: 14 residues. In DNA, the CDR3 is TGTGCCAGCAGCAAGACAGGGGGCAACTATGGCTACACCTTC. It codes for CASSKTGGNYGYTF. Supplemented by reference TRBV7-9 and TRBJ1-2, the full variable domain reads DTGVSQNPRHKITKRGQNVTFRCDPISEHNRLYWYRQTLGQGPEFLTYFQNEAQLEKSRLLSDRFSAERPKGSFSTLEIQRTEQGDSAMYLCASSKTGGNYGYTFGSGTRLTVV.

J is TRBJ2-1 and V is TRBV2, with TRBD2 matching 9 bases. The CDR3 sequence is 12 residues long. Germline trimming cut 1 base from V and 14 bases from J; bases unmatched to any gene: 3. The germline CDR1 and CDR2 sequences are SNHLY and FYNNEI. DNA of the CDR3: TGTGCCAGCAGTGAAGGCGGGGGGGTGAAGTTCTTC. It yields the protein CASSEGGGVKFF.

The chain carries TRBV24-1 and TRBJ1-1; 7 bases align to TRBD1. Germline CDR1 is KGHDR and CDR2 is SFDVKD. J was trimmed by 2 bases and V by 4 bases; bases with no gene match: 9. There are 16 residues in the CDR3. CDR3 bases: TGTGCCACCAGTGACGCCAGACAGGGCGCCAACACTGAAGCTTTCTTT. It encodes CATSDARQGANTEAFF.

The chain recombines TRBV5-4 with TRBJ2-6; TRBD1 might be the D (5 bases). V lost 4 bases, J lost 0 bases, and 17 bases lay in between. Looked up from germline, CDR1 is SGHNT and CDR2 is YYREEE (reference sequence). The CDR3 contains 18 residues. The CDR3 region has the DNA TGTGCCAGCAGCGCCTGGGGCAGCGTTCACTCTGGGGCCAACGTCCTGACTTTC. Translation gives CASSAWGSVHSGANVLTF.

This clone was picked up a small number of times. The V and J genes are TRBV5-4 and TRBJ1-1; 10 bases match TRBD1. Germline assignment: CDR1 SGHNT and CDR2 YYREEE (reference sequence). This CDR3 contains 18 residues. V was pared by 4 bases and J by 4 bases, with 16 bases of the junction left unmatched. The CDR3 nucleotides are TGTGCCAGCAGCGATAGACAGGGGGCGATAACCGAGGGCACTGAAGCTTTCTTT. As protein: CASSDRQGAITEGTEAFF. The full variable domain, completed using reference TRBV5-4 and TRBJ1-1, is ETGVTQSPTHLIKTRGQQVTLRCSSQSGHNTVSWYQQALGQGPQFIFQYYREEENGRGNFPPRFSGLQFPNYSSELNVNALELDDSALYLCASSDRQGAITEGTEAFFGQGTRLTVV.

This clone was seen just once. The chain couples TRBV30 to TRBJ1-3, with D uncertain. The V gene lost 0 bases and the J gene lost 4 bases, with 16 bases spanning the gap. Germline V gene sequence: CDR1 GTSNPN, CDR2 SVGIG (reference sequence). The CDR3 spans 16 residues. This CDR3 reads CAWSVRSSAGGNTIYF. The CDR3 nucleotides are TGTGCCTGGAGTGTACGGTCCTCGGCGGGAGGAAACACCATATATTTT.

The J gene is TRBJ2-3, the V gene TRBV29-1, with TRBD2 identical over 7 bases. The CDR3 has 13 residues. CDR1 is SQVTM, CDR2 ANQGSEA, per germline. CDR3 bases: TGCAGTGTCTGGGGGGGATACACAGATACGCAGTATTTT. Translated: CSVWGGYTDTQYF.

Written as DNA, the CDR3 is TGTGCCAGTAGTATAACAGGGCTTTCCTACGAGCAGTACTTC. Encoded protein: CASSITGLSYEQYF. The chain joins TRBV19 to TRBJ2-7, with D possibly matching TRBD1 (6 bases). Trimming cost V 2 bases and J 1 base, with 9 bases left between them. This CDR3 comprises 14 residues. Germline-derived CDR1 and CDR2 are LNHDA and SQIVND (reference sequence).

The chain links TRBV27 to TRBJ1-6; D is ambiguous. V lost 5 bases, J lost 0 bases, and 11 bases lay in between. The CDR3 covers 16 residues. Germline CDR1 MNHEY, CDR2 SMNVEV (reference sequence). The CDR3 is CASSRGPGSYNSPLHF. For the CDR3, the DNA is TGTGCCAGCAGTCGAGGCCCGGGCTCCTATAATTCACCCCTCCACTTT.

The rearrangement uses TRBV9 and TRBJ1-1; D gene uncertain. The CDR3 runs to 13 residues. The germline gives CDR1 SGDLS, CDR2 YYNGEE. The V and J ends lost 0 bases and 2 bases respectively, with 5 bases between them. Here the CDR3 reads CASSVGTNTEAFF. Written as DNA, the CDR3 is TGTGCCAGCAGCGTAGGGACTAACACTGAAGCTTTCTTT.

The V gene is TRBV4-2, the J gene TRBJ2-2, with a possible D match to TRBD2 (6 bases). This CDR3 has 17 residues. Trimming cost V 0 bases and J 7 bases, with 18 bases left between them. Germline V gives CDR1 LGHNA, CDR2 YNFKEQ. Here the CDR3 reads CASSQEPPGGYGGELFF. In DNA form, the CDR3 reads TGTGCCAGCAGCCAAGAACCCCCCGGAGGGTACGGCGGGGAGCTGTTTTTT.

The CDR3 loop reads CASSFVGFNGYTF. CDR3 DNA: TGTGCCAGCAGCTTCGTCGGGTTTAATGGCTACACCTTC. The gene calls are TRBV7-9 and TRBJ1-2, with unresolved D. Germline V gene data show CDR1 as SEHNR and CDR2 as FQNEAQ (reference sequence). The CDR3 covers 13 residues. V lost 3 bases to trimming and J lost 6 bases, with 11 bases between them.

The CDR3 reads CASSLSGGFSDEQFF. The CDR3, as DNA: TGTGCCAGCAGCCTTAGCGGGGGTTTCTCGGATGAGCAGTTCTTC. The rearrangement links TRBV7-3 to TRBJ2-1; 9 nucleotides match TRBD2. CDR1 and CDR2 (germline): SGHTA, FQGTGA. The CDR3 is 15 residues long. Trimming cost V 5 bases and J 8 bases; bases outside gene matches: 10.

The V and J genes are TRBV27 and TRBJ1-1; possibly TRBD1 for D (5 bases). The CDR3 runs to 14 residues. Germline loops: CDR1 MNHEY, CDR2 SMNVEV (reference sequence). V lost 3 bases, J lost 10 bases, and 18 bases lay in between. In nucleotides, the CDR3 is TGTGCCAGCAGTTTTCAGGGAGGGATGGAGTCAGCTTTCTTT. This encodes CASSFQGGMESAFF.

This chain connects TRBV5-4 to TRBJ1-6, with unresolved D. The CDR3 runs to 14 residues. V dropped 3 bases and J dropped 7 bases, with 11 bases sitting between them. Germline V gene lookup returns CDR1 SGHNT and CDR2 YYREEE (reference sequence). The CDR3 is CASSSIQENSPLHF. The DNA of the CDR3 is TGTGCCAGCAGCTCTATCCAGGAAAATTCACCCCTCCACTTT.

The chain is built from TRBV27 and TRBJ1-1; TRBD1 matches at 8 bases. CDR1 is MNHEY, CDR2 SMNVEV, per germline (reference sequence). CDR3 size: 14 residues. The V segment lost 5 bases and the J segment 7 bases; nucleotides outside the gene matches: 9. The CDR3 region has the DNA TGTGCCAGCAGTCCGTGGGCAGGGGGCAGTGAAGCTTTCTTT. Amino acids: CASSPWAGGSEAFF.